The source of this TCR beta chain is a study of blood T cell repertoires in COVID-19. Seattle enrolled patients during active infection and tracked them longitudinally. The CDR3 has 14 residues. The germline CDR1 and CDR2 sequences are MNHEY and SMNVEV (reference sequence). V lost 0 bases and J lost 4, with 7 bases in between. In the original workflow: It was from reference gene primer amplification that nucleated cell counts were estimated. TCRdb's copy holds only in-frame clones and misses some; the assay was immunoSEQ multiplex PCR. For V, J and clone size, that table is used; D and trimming come from the DNA. The repertoire holds 250,000 to 350,000 clones, with just over 90% as singletons.

The sequencing sample was made of peripheral blood. This chain connects TRBV27 to TRBJ1-5; D uncertain. The sequence was obtained from a woman aged 25-40 years with COVID-19, enrolled during active disease. CDR3 sequence: CASSLSGENQPQHF. The CDR3 DNA sequence: TGTGCCAGCAGTTTATCGGGAGAGAATCAGCCCCAGCATTTT.